This entry is about one T cell receptor (beta chain). Its specific antigen is unknown. Qualities for individual bases were not recorded, and no much larger clone is one base off. This sample is part of a study of blood T cell repertoires in COVID-19 (dated by TCRdb to about 2020). Describing the broader study: Samples covering the acute and convalescent phases of COVID-19 were provided by collaborators in the United States, Italy and Spain. The material from the prospective study consisted of cDNA or gDNA derived from T cells, B-cell-depleted T cells, or PBMCs. The sample metadata nearly always contained a de-identified subject ID, COVID-19 status, age in years and sex. The dataset comprised deeply sampled blood TCRbeta repertoires from subjects exposed to, actively infected with, or recovered from COVID-19. The repertoires were released in a freely available public database meant as a resource for research on the immune response to SARS-CoV-2. Where HLA class I and class II types were available, the types were taken from metadata supplied by the sample provider, not from assay-based typing. The samples were drawn from the first 160 participants of the ongoing ImmuneRACE study and from 950 to 1,500 subjects provided by 6 global collaborators. On the study overall, not on this receptor specifically: Clinical and demographic metadata were provided uncurated, with the amount varying by source and participant.

The immunoSEQ Assay, a bias-controlled multiplex PCR, was used to amplify TCRbeta CDR3 regions from genomic DNA. The authors' pipeline ran thus. Within the assay, amplification of reference gene primers was used to estimate how many nucleated cells each sample contained. To quantify the absolute abundance of each unique TCRbeta CDR3 rearrangement, sequence reads were collapsed and filtered. Productive Simpson clonality was computed per sample as the square root of Simpson's diversity index over productive rearrangements. TCRdb took over this immuneACCESS table, retaining in-frame rearrangements with V and J assigned. Such tables are incomplete; in checked studies, under half of the missing clones stem from an unresolved V gene, and the remainder is unexplained. V, J and clone size are those of that table, while D and trimming were read from the DNA. The sample table holds 400,000 to 450,000 clones, of which around 88% were seen once. The ten most abundant clones make up roughly 12% of the sample.

In Seattle, one collaborating source enrolled patients while the infection was active and tracked those patients longitudinally over the course of disease. The collaborating institutions used their own protocols to collect whole blood in K2EDTA tubes. For TCRbeta analysis, collaborators shipped samples as frozen whole blood, isolated PBMCs, or DNA extracted from either of those sample types. This sequence originates from a woman in her 50s with COVID-19, enrolled during active disease. Sequencing was carried out using peripheral blood.

Here is the DNA: TGTGCCAGCAGTTTGGGGACAGGACGCTACGAGCAGTACTTC. This encodes CASSLGTGRYEQYF. The sequence is built from TRBV6-5 and TRBJ2-7; TRBD1 agrees with 8 junctional bases. From the germline V gene, CDR1 is MNHEY and CDR2 is SVGAGI. The junction shows trimming of 4 bases on V and 3 bases on J, and the gene matches do not reach 5 bases of it. The CDR3 runs 14 amino acids, cysteine and phenylalanine included. Only the CDR3 region is kept as DNA, spanning 42 bases read in frame from base 1.